Listed below are T cell receptor beta chains from one sample, sequenced in a study of shared clonotypes between healthy human individuals. Measured with immunoSEQ multiplex PCR; TCRdb has only the in-frame clones, and not every one. The sample has about 2 million clones, roughly 94% seen once. Sequencing was carried out using naive CD8+ T cells sorted from blood. These receptor sequences come from a man younger than 30 in good health. Each CDR3 is given with its conserved first and last residue. A D gene is named only where the DNA matches it firmly. Expanded clones get a size class; other rows say once, few or many, or leave the size out.

cdr3_nt | cdr3_aa | v_call | d_call | clone_size | j_call
TGTGCCAGCAGCGTTGCCCTGGATGACTACGAGCAGTACTTC | CASSVALDDYEQYF | TRBV9 | . | . | TRBJ2-7
TGTGCCAGCAGGCTCATTCCGGGGACAGGGGGGAAAGATAGCAATCAGCCCCAGCATTTT | CASRLIPGTGGKDSNQPQHF | TRBV21-1 | . | . | TRBJ1-5
TGTGCCTGGAGTGTTGATAGCTCCTACGAGCAGTACTTC | CAWSVDSSYEQYF | TRBV30 | . | . | TRBJ2-7
TGCGCCAGCAGCCAAGAGCCATACAGGGGGGATCGGACTGAAGCTTTCTTT | CASSQEPYRGDRTEAFF | TRBV4-3 | TRBD1 | . | TRBJ1-1
TGTGCCAGCAGTGAAAGCCCGGTGGGTCAGCCCCAGCATTTT | CASSESPVGQPQHF | TRBV2 | . | . | TRBJ1-5
TGTGCCAGCAGCCCGACAGGAGAGTCCTACGAGCAGTACTTC | CASSPTGESYEQYF | TRBV7-9 | . | . | TRBJ2-7
TGCGCCAGCAGCGCACTTCCGGGACAGGGGATCACTGAAGCTTTCTTT | CASSALPGQGITEAFF | TRBV4-1 | TRBD1 | . | TRBJ1-1
TGTGCCAGCAGTTATGACGCCAATTCACCCCTCCACTTT | CASSYDANSPLHF | TRBV27 | . | . | TRBJ1-6
TGTGCCAGCAGTTTCGCCTCTAGCGGGACTAGCACAGATACGCAGTATTTT | CASSFASSGTSTDTQYF | TRBV28 | TRBD2 | . | TRBJ2-3
TGTGCCAGCAGATTGACCGCGACCTCCGTAGATACGCAGTATTTT | CASRLTATSVDTQYF | TRBV11-2 | . | . | TRBJ2-3
TGCGCCAGCAGCTTGGCACAGGGCCACGAGCAGTACTTC | CASSLAQGHEQYF | TRBV5-1 | . | . | TRBJ2-7
TGTGCCAGCAGTTTATCTAGCCCACTTTCACCCCTCCACTTT | CASSLSSPLSPLHF | TRBV27 | . | . | TRBJ1-6
TGTGCCAGTAGTGATAAGAGGCCGCCCAATGAGCAGTTCTTC | CASSDKRPPNEQFF | TRBV19 | . | . | TRBJ2-1
TGTGCCAGTACCCCGGGACCCTCGCGATACGAGCAGTACTTC | CASTPGPSRYEQYF | TRBV19 | . | . | TRBJ2-7
TGTGCCAGCACGGGATGGGACACTGAAGCTTTCTTT | CASTGWDTEAFF | TRBV7-9 | . | . | TRBJ1-1
TGTGCCAGCAGCTCTTCGGACAGGGCGACTATGAACACTGAAGCTTTCTTT | CASSSSDRATMNTEAFF | TRBV7-9 | TRBD1 | . | TRBJ1-1
TGCGCCAGCAGCCACCGGGACTCGAGCTCCTACAATGAGCAGTTCTTC | CASSHRDSSSYNEQFF | TRBV4-1 | . | . | TRBJ2-1
TGTGCCAGTAGTTTTGCGACTAGCTCCTACGAGCAGTACTTC | CASSFATSSYEQYF | TRBV19 | . | . | TRBJ2-7
TGTGCCAGCAGTTGGGACCTCAGCTACGAGCAGTACTTC | CASSWDLSYEQYF | TRBV5-5 | . | . | TRBJ2-7
TGCGCCAGCAGCGGACAATCAGGACTAGGTTTGACAGATACGCAGTATTTT | CASSGQSGLGLTDTQYF | TRBV4-3 | TRBD2 | . | TRBJ2-3
TGCAGCGTATACAGGGGGACCGGTTACAATGAGCAGTTCTTC | CSVYRGTGYNEQFF | TRBV29-1 | TRBD1 | . | TRBJ2-1
TGTGCCAGCAGCGGGAGTCCGTCAGGGGGCATCTATGGCTACACCTTC | CASSGSPSGGIYGYTF | TRBV9 | TRBD1 | . | TRBJ1-2
TGTGCCAGCAGTGAAGGAGACATGAGCCCTGGAAACACCATATATTTT | CASSEGDMSPGNTIYF | TRBV2 | . | . | TRBJ1-3
TGTGCCAGCAGCGTTAGCGGGACGGGGATAATTGAGCAGTTCTTC | CASSVSGTGIIEQFF | TRBV7-6 | TRBD2 | . | TRBJ2-1
TGTGCCAGCTCTCTCCCGTACGAGCAGTACTTC | CASSLPYEQYF | TRBV18 | . | . | TRBJ2-7
TGTGCCAGCAATTCGGGTTACAATGAGCAGTTCTTC | CASNSGYNEQFF | TRBV2 | . | once | TRBJ2-1
TGTGCCAGCAGTGAAATTACAGCCGCGCCGCAAGAGACCCAGTACTTC | CASSEITAAPQETQYF | TRBV6-1 | . | . | TRBJ2-5
TGTGCCAGCAGCTTAGATGCGCGGGACTCCTACAATGAGCAGTTCTTC | CASSLDARDSYNEQFF | TRBV11-2 | . | . | TRBJ2-1
TGCGCCAGCAGCCAAGTGACAGAGGGGGACCCACCCCTCCACTTT | CASSQVTEGDPPLHF | TRBV4-1 | . | . | TRBJ1-6
TGTGCCAGCAGTGAAGGGGGACAACCCCGAGCAACTAATGAAAAACTGTTTTTT | CASSEGGQPRATNEKLFF | TRBV6-1 | . | . | TRBJ1-4
TGTGCCTGGACTATAGCGGGGGGGCGGGATACGCAGTATTTT | CAWTIAGGRDTQYF | TRBV30 | TRBD2 | . | TRBJ2-3
TGTGCCAGCAGTGTAAGGTGGGCAGGGGTGGATCAGCCCCAGCATTTT | CASSVRWAGVDQPQHF | TRBV27 | . | . | TRBJ1-5
TGTGCCAGCAGGTCCTCGACCGGGTGGGAGCAGTACTTC | CASRSSTGWEQYF | TRBV7-9 | . | . | TRBJ2-7
TGTGCCAGCAGCGTAGGGGAGTCGAGCTCCTACGAGCAGTACTTC | CASSVGESSSYEQYF | TRBV9 | . | . | TRBJ2-7
TGCGCCAGCAGCCAAGACATGAACACTGAAGCTTTCTTT | CASSQDMNTEAFF | TRBV4-3 | . | few | TRBJ1-1
TGCGCCAGCAGTGCAGGGGTGGACTCCGAGCAGTACTTC | CASSAGVDSEQYF | TRBV10-1 | . | . | TRBJ2-7
TGCGCCAGCAGCGAACTGCGCGGAGCGGGCACTGAAGCTTTCTTT | CASSELRGAGTEAFF | TRBV4-1 | . | . | TRBJ1-1
TGTGCCAGCAGTAAGCAGGGGGCCAAAAACATTCAGTACTTC | CASSKQGAKNIQYF | TRBV2 | . | . | TRBJ2-4
TGTGCCAGCAGCGGAGGGGACAGGGGTCTCGAACTGTTTTTT | CASSGGDRGLELFF | TRBV9 | TRBD1 | . | TRBJ1-4
TGTGCCAGCAGCTTACCGGGGACATCCAACACCGGGGAGCTGTTTTTT | CASSLPGTSNTGELFF | TRBV7-2 | . | . | TRBJ2-2
TGTGCCAGCAGCTTAGGCGGGGCCACAGATACGCAGTATTTT | CASSLGGATDTQYF | TRBV7-3 | . | . | TRBJ2-3
TGTGCCAGTAGTTCCAATACAGGGGAAGGGATGTACGAGCAGTACTTC | CASSSNTGEGMYEQYF | TRBV19 | TRBD1 | . | TRBJ2-7
TGTGCCAGTAGTATAGATTGGGATTTGAACACTGAAGCTTTCTTT | CASSIDWDLNTEAFF | TRBV19 | . | . | TRBJ1-1
TGTGCCAGCAGTTATGGAGAAACAGTATCCTACAATGAGCAGTTCTTC | CASSYGETVSYNEQFF | TRBV6-5 | . | . | TRBJ2-1
TGTGCCAGCAGCGGACAGAACACCGGGGAGCTGTTTTTT | CASSGQNTGELFF | TRBV9 | . | . | TRBJ2-2
TGCGCCAGCAGCCAAGATTACCGCCGGACAGGGTTACCAGATACGCAGTATTTT | CASSQDYRRTGLPDTQYF | TRBV4-3 | TRBD1 | . | TRBJ2-3
TGTGCCAGCAGCTTGACGAGCTTAGGGGGGCTTGGAAACACCATATATTTT | CASSLTSLGGLGNTIYF | TRBV5-8 | . | . | TRBJ1-3
TGTGCCAGCTCACGCCGGGACAGCATGAACACTGAAGCTTTCTTT | CASSRRDSMNTEAFF | TRBV18 | TRBD1 | . | TRBJ1-1
TGTGCCAGCAGTTTATCGGGGGGTGACTATGGCTACACCTTC | CASSLSGGDYGYTF | TRBV28 | . | . | TRBJ1-2
TGTGCCAGCAGCTTAGGACTTGACCGCTCCTACGAGCAGTACTTC | CASSLGLDRSYEQYF | TRBV5-4 | . | . | TRBJ2-7
TGTGCCAGTAGTATAGACGACAGCGTCAATCAGCCCCAGCATTTT | CASSIDDSVNQPQHF | TRBV19 | . | . | TRBJ1-5
TGTGCCACCGGGGACGAGCAGTACTTC | CATGDEQYF | TRBV7-9 | . | . | TRBJ2-7
TGTGCCAGCAGTTTGTTGGGAGGGGACCTTCACAATGAGCAGTTCTTC | CASSLLGGDLHNEQFF | TRBV27 | TRBD2 | . | TRBJ2-1
TGTGCTAGTGGGCTTAGCGGGCTGGAGACCCAGTACTTC | CASGLSGLETQYF | TRBV12-5 | TRBD2 | . | TRBJ2-5